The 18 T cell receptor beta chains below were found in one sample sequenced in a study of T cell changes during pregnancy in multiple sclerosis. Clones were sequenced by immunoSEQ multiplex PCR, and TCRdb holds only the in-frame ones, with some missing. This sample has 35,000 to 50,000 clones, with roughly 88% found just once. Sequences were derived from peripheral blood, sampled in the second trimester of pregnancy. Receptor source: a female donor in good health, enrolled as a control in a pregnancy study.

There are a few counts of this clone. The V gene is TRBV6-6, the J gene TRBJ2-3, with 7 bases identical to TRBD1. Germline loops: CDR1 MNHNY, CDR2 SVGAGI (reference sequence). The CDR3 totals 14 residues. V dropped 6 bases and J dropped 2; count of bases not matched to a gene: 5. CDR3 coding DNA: TGTGCCAGCAGGGGACAGCGAGTCACAGATACGCAGTATTTT. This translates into CASRGQRVTDTQYF.

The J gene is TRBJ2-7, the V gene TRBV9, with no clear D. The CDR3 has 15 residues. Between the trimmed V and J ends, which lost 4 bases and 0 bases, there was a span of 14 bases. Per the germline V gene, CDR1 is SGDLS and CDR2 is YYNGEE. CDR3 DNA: TGTGCCAGCAGCCCCATGGCAGGTCCCTCCTACGAGCAGTACTTC. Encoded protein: CASSPMAGPSYEQYF.

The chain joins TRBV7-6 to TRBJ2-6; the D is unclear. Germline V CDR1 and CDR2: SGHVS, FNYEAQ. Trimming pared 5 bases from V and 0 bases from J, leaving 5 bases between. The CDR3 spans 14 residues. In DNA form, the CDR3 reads TGTGCCAGCAGCCCGAGCTCTGGGGCCAACGTCCTGACTTTC. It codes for CASSPSSGANVLTF. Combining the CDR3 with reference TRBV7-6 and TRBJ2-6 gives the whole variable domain GAGVSQSPRYKVTKRGQDVALRCDPISGHVSLYWYRQALGQGPEFLTYFNYEAQQDKSGLPNDRFSAERPEGSISTLTIQRTEQRDSAMYRCASSPSSGANVLTFGAGSRLTVL.

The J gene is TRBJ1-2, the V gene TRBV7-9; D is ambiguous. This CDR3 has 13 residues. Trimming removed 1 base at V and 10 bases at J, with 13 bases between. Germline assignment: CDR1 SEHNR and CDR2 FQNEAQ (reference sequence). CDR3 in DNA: TGTGCCAGCAGCTTAGATGCAGTACCCATCTACACCTTC. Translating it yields CASSLDAVPIYTF.

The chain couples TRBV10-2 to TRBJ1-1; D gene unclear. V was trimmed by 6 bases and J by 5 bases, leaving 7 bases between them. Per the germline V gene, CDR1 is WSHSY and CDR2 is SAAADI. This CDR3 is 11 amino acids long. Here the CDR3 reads CASRSGTEAFF. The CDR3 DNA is TGCGCCAGCAGGTCGGGTACTGAAGCTTTCTTT.

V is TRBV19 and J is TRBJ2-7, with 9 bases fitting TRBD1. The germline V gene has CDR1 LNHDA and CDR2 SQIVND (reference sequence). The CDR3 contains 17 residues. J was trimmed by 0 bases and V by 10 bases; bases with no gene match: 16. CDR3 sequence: CATAVGTGYGGSYEQYF. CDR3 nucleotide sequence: TGTGCCACCGCTGTAGGGACAGGGTATGGTGGCTCCTACGAGCAGTACTTC. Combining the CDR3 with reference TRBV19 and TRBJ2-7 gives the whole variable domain DGGITQSPKYLFRKEGQNVTLSCEQNLNHDAMYWYRQDPGQGLRLIYYSQIVNDFQKGDIAEGYSVSREKKESFPLTVTSAQKNPTAFYLCATAVGTGYGGSYEQYFGPGTRLTVT.

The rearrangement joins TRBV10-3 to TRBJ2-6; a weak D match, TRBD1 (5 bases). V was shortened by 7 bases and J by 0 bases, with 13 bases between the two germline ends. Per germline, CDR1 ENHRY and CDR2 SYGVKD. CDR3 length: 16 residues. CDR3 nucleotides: TGTGCCATCATGGGCAGGGAAAGCTCTGGGGCCAACGTCCTGACTTTC. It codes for CAIMGRESSGANVLTF.

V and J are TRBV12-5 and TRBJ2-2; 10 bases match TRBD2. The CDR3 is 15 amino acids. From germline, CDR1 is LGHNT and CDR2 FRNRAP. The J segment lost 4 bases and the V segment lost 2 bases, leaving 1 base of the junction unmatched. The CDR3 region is CASGLLAGATGELFF. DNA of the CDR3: TGTGCTAGTGGTTTGCTAGCGGGGGCCACCGGGGAGCTGTTTTTT. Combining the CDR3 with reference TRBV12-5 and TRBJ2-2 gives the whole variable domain DARVTQTPRHKVTEMGQEVTMRCQPILGHNTVFWYRQTMMQGLELLAYFRNRAPLDDSGMPKDRFSAEMPDATLATLKIQPSEPRDSAVYFCASGLLAGATGELFFGEGSRLTVL.

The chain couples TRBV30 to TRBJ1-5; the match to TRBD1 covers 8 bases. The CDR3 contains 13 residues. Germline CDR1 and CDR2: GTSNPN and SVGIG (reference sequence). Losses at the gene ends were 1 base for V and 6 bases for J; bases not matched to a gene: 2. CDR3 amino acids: CAWSAGGIQPQHF. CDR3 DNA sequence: TGTGCCTGGAGTGCAGGGGGCATTCAGCCCCAGCATTTT.

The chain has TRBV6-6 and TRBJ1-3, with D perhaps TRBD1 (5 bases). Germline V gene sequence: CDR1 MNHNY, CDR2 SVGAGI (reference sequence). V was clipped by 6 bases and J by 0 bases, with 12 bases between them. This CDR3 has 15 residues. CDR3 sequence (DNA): TGTGCCAGCAGATCTGGACAAAGCTCTGGAAACACCATATATTTT. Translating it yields CASRSGQSSGNTIYF.

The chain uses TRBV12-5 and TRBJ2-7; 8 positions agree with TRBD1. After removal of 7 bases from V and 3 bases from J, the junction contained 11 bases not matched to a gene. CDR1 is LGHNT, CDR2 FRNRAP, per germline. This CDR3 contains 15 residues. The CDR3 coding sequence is TGTGCTAGTGTGCCAGAACAGGGGGTAGTCTACGAGCAGTACTTC. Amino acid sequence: CASVPEQGVVYEQYF.

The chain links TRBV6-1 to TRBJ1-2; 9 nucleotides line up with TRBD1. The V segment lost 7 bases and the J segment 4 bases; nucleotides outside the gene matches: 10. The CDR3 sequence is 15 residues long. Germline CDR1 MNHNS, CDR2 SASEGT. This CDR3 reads CASTLTGTGRYGYTF. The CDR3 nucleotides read TGTGCCAGCACTCTGACCGGGACAGGGCGCTATGGCTACACCTTC.

CDR3 DNA sequence: TGTGCCAGCACCCTAGGTTCAGCGGGGGGGCTACAGACCCAGTACTTC. Translating it yields CASTLGSAGGLQTQYF. The V gene is TRBV11-2, the J gene TRBJ2-5; TRBD2 matches 10 bases. This CDR3 spans 16 amino acids. V lost 7 bases, J lost 6 bases, and 14 bases stayed unmatched. In germline, CDR1 is SGHAT, CDR2 FQNNGV. Looking up the rest from reference TRBV11-2 and TRBJ2-5 gives the full variable domain: EAGVAQSPRYKIIEKRQSVAFWCNPISGHATLYWYQQILGQGPKLLIQFQNNGVVDDSQLPKDRFSAERLKGVDSTLKIQPAKLEDSAVYLCASTLGSAGGLQTQYFGPGTRLLVL.

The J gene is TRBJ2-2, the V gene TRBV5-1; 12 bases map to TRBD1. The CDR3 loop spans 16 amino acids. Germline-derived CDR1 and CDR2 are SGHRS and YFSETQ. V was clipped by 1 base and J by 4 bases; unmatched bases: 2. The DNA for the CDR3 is TGCGCCAGCAGCTTGACGGGACAGGGGGCCACCGGGGAGCTGTTTTTT. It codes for CASSLTGQGATGELFF.

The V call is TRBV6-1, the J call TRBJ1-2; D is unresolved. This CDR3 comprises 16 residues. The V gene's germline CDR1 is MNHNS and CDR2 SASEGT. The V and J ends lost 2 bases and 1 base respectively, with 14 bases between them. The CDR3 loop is CASSEPFQRRNYGYTF. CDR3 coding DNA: TGTGCCAGCAGTGAACCTTTCCAGAGGCGTAACTATGGCTACACCTTC.

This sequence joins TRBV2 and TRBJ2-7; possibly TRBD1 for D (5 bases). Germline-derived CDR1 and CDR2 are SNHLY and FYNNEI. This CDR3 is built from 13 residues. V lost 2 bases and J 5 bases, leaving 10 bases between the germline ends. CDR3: CASSEQGLNEQYF. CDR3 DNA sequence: TGTGCCAGCAGTGAACAGGGCCTAAACGAGCAGTACTTC.

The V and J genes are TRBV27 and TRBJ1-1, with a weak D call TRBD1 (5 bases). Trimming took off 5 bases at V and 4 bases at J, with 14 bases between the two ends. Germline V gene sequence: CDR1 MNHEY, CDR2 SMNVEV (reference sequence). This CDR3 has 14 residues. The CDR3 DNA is TGTGCCAGCAGTCGAGGGTCCGGGGGCACTGAAGCTTTCTTT. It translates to CASSRGSGGTEAFF.

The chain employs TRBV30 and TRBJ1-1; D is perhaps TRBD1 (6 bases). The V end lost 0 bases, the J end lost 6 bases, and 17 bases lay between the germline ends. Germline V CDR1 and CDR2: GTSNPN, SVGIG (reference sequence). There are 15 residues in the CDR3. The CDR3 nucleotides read TGTGCCTGGAGTGTACGGGGAGGGGGGGACTCTGAAGCTTTCTTT. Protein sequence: CAWSVRGGGDSEAFF.